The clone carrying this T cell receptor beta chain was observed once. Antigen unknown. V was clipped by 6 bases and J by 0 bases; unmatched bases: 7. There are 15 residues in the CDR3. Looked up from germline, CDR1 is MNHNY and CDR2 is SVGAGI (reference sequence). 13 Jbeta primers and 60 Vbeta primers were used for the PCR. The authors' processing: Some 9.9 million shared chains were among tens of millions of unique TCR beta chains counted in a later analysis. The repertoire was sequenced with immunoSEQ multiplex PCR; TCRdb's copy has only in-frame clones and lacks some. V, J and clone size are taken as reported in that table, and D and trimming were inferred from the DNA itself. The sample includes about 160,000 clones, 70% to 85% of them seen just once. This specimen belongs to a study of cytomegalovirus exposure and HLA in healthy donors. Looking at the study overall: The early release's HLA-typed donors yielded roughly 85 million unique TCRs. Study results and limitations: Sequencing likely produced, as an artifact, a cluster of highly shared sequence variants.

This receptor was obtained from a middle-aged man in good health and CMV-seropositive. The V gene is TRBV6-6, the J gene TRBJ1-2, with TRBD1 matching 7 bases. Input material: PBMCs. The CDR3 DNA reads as TGTGCCAGCAGAGCTGCGACAGGGACTAACTATGGCTACACCTTC. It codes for CASRAATGTNYGYTF.